The 16 T cell receptor beta chains presented below share a single source sample, sequenced in a study of cytomegalovirus exposure and HLA in healthy donors. Primers: 60 Vbeta forward and 13 Jbeta reverse. Using immunoSEQ multiplex PCR, the repertoire was profiled, and TCRdb retains in-frame clones only, with some absent. The profile covers some 200,000 clones, with about 80% appearing a single time and under 0.8% taken by the ten largest. The material sequenced was PBMCs. The receptors were sampled from a boy aged 5-17 years in good health and CMV-seronegative.

This chain joins TRBV30 and TRBJ1-5; TRBD1 aligns across 9 bases. Germline lookup yields CDR1 GTSNPN and CDR2 SVGIG (reference sequence). V lost 3 bases, J lost 0 bases, and 9 bases stayed unmatched. This CDR3 comprises 17 residues. In DNA form, the CDR3 reads TGTGCCTGGAGGGCCGGGACAGGGAGCAATAGCAATCAGCCCCAGCATTTT. This gives the protein CAWRAGTGSNSNQPQHF.

The chain recombines TRBV5-1 with TRBJ1-2, with TRBD1 as a possible D gene (6 bases). The length of the CDR3 is 13 residues. V was cut by 0 bases and J by 5 bases, with 8 bases left in between. Germline CDR1 and CDR2: SGHRS and YFSETQ. In DNA form, the CDR3 reads TGCGCCAGCAGCTTGGGGACAGTTTATGGCTACACCTTC. Translated, it gives CASSLGTVYGYTF.

This clone was picked up one time. The CDR3 spells CASSYGRTGGSTEAFF. In DNA form, the CDR3 reads TGTGCCAGCAGTTACGGGAGGACAGGGGGTTCGACTGAAGCTTTCTTT. The gene calls are TRBV6-5 and TRBJ1-1; 10 bases map to TRBD1. The CDR3 sequence is 16 residues long. Germline V CDR1 and CDR2: MNHEY, SVGAGI. V shed 2 bases and J 5 bases; nucleotides not matched to a gene: 8.

The rearrangement uses TRBV5-1 and TRBJ1-2; D might be TRBD1 (5 bases). Germline values: CDR1 SGHRS, CDR2 YFSETQ. V gave up 4 bases and J gave up 1 base, with 11 bases separating them. The CDR3 is 14 amino acids. The CDR3 sequence: CASSQPQGNYGYTF. The CDR3 DNA reads as TGCGCCAGCAGCCAACCCCAGGGTAACTATGGCTACACCTTC.

The chain has TRBV29-1 and TRBJ1-2; possible D gene TRBD1, 6 bases. Germline CDR1 is SQVTM and CDR2 is ANQGSEA. This CDR3 comprises 18 residues. V was shortened by 7 bases and J by 2 bases, with 29 bases between the two germline ends. The CDR3 loop is CSASDTGSQGGSNYGYTF. The CDR3 region has the DNA TGCAGCGCTTCAGACACCGGCTCACAGGGAGGGTCGAACTATGGCTACACCTTC. Full variable domain (missing parts from reference TRBV29-1 and TRBJ1-2): SAVISQKPSRDICQRGTSLTIQCQVDSQVTMMFWYRQQPGQSLTLIATANQGSEATYESGFVIDKFPISRPNLTFSTLTVSNMSPEDSSIYLCSASDTGSQGGSNYGYTFGSGTRLTVV.

This chain connects TRBV7-3 to TRBJ1-1; tentative D call: TRBD1 (6 bases). The CDR3 is 13 residues long. Germline assignment: CDR1 SGHTA and CDR2 FQGTGA. The V end was cut by 4 bases, the J end by 4 bases, with 10 bases between. This CDR3 reads CASSSRGGTEAFF. The CDR3 DNA sequence: TGTGCCAGCAGCTCCAGGGGTGGCACTGAAGCTTTCTTT. Supplemented by reference TRBV7-3 and TRBJ1-1, the full variable domain reads GAGVSQTPSNKVTEKGKYVELRCDPISGHTALYWYRQSLGQGPEFLIYFQGTGAADDSGLPNDRFFAVRPEGSVSTLKIQRTERGDSAVYLCASSSRGGTEAFFGQGTRLTVV.

The rearrangement uses TRBV19 and TRBJ1-2, with 9 nucleotides matching TRBD1. Trimming cost V 0 bases and J 6 bases; bases outside gene matches: 8. CDR1 is LNHDA, CDR2 SQIVND, per germline (reference sequence). The CDR3 spans 16 residues. This CDR3 is CASSIDGQGRGDGYTF. As DNA, the CDR3 is TGTGCCAGTAGTATAGACGGACAGGGGAGGGGCGATGGCTACACCTTC.

The chain couples TRBV29-1 to TRBJ2-5; a possible D gene is TRBD1 (6 bases). V was trimmed by 4 bases and J by 11 bases, leaving 20 bases between them. Germline CDR1 reads SQVTM; CDR2 reads ANQGSEA. CDR3 length: 13 residues. This CDR3 is CSVAVGATREQYF. For the CDR3, the DNA is TGCAGCGTTGCGGTGGGGGCCACCCGAGAGCAGTACTTC.

The chain is built from TRBV9 and TRBJ2-3; 7 nucleotides line up with TRBD1. The V and J ends lost 1 base and 4 bases, in that order; junction bases with no gene match: 9. The germline gives CDR1 SGDLS, CDR2 YYNGEE. The length of the CDR3 is 16 residues. CDR3 in DNA: TGTGCCAGCAGCGTAAAGGGGGCGGCCGGGCCAGATACGCAGTATTTT. Amino acids: CASSVKGAAGPDTQYF.

The chain uses TRBV27 and TRBJ1-2; D perhaps matches TRBD1 (6 bases). This CDR3 is 13 amino acids long. Between the trimmed V and J ends, which lost 7 bases and 3 bases, there was a span of 12 bases. CDR1 is MNHEY, CDR2 SMNVEV, per germline (reference sequence). The CDR3 loop reads CASKTGGDYGYTF. The CDR3 DNA reads as TGTGCCAGCAAGACAGGTGGGGACTATGGCTACACCTTC.

The chain employs TRBV25-1 and TRBJ1-2; a weak D match, TRBD1 (5 bases). CDR1 and CDR2 (germline): MGHDK, SYGVNS. The CDR3 spans 15 residues. V was clipped by 2 bases and J by 4 bases, with 14 bases between them. This CDR3 reads CASSEGVRDLYGYTF. In DNA, the CDR3 is TGTGCCAGCAGTGAAGGGGTGCGGGACCTCTATGGCTACACCTTC.

The chain employs TRBV4-1 and TRBJ2-7, with a weak D call TRBD2 (5 bases). The CDR3 spans 15 residues. V was shortened by 0 bases and J by 7 bases, with 16 bases between the two germline ends. From germline, CDR1 is MGHRA and CDR2 YSYEKL. The CDR3, as DNA: TGCGCCAGCAGCCAAGAGCGGCAGCCGCCGGGGGAGCAGTACTTC. Protein sequence: CASSQERQPPGEQYF.

This clone was observed a handful of times. The rearrangement joins TRBV2 to TRBJ1-1, with TRBD1 as a possible D gene (5 bases). CDR3 length: 14 amino acids. With 4 bases removed from V and 4 bases from J, the gap between germline ends came to 13 bases. The germline CDR1 and CDR2 sequences are SNHLY and FYNNEI. CDR3 sequence reads: CASSVVRGGTEAFF. CDR3 in DNA: TGTGCCAGCAGTGTTGTCCGGGGGGGCACTGAAGCTTTCTTT.

This clone showed up just a few times. This chain connects TRBV29-1 to TRBJ2-1, with 11 bases matching TRBD1. Germline assignment: CDR1 SQVTM and CDR2 ANQGSEA. The CDR3 sequence is 17 residues long. The V gene end was trimmed by 6 bases and the J gene end by 0 bases; junction bases not matched to a gene: 10. CDR3 DNA: TGCAGCGTCGAAAAGGGACAGGGGGTAAGCTCCTACAATGAGCAGTTCTTC. Translating it yields CSVEKGQGVSSYNEQFF.

The rearrangement joins TRBV10-1 to TRBJ2-7; 7 nucleotides match TRBD1. The V gene end was trimmed by 7 bases and the J gene end by 1 base; junction bases not matched to a gene: 10. This CDR3 spans 15 amino acids. Germline CDR1 reads WNHNN; CDR2 reads SYGVQD (reference sequence). The CDR3 DNA reads as TGCGCCAGCAAAATTCCGGGACAGTCTTCCTACGAGCAGTACTTC. It yields the protein CASKIPGQSSYEQYF.

The chain couples TRBV28 to TRBJ2-7, with 9 bases matching TRBD2. The CDR3 length is 14 residues. CDR1 MDHEN and CDR2 SYDVKM come from the germline V gene. V lost 3 bases and J lost 6; bases outside the gene matches: 6. CDR3 residues: CASSLEREVREQYF. The CDR3 nucleotides read TGTGCCAGCAGTTTGGAGCGGGAGGTCCGCGAGCAGTACTTC.